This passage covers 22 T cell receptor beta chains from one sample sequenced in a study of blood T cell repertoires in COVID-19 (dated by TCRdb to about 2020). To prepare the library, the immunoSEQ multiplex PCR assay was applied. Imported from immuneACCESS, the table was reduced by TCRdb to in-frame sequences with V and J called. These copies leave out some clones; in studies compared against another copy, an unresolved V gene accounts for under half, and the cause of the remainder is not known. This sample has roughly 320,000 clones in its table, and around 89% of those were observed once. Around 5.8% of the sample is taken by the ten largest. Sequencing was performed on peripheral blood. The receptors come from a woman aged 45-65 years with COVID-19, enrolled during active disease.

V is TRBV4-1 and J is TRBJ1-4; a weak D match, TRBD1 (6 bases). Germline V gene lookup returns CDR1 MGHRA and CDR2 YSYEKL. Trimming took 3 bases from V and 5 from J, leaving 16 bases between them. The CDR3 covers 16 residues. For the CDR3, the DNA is TGCGCCAGCAGCCAGGTTACAGGGTGGGAGAATGAAAAACTGTTTTTT. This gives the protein CASSQVTGWENEKLFF.

This CDR3 reads CASSPQTTGGKNTGELFF. In DNA, the CDR3 is TGTGCCAGCTCACCACAGACCACAGGGGGGAAGAACACCGGGGAGCTGTTTTTT. This rearrangement joins TRBV18 to TRBJ2-2; 8 nucleotides line up with TRBD1. The CDR3 sequence is 18 residues long. V dropped 1 base and J dropped 1; count of bases not matched to a gene: 8. In germline, CDR1 is KGHSH, CDR2 LQKENI.

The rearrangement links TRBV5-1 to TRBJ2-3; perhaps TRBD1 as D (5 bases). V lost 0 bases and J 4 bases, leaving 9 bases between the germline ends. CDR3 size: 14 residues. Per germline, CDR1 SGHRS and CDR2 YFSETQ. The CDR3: CASSLAIGADTQYF. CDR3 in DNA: TGCGCCAGCAGCTTGGCGATAGGGGCAGATACGCAGTATTTT.

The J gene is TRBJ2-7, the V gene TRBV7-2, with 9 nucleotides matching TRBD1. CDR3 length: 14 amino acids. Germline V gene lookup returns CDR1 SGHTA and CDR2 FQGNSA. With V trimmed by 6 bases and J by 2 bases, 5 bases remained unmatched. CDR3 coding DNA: TGTGCCAGCAGTCAGGGACAGGGAGCCTACGAGCAGTACTTC. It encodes CASSQGQGAYEQYF.

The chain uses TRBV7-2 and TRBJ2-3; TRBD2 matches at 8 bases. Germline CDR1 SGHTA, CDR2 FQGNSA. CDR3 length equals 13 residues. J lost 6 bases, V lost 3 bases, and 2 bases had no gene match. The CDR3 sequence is CASSFLAGDTQYF. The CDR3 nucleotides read TGTGCCAGCAGCTTCCTAGCGGGTGATACGCAGTATTTT.

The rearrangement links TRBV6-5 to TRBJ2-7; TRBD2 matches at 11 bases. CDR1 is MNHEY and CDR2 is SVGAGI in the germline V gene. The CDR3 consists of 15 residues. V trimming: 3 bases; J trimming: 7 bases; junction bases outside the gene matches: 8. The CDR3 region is CASSYELAGASEQYF. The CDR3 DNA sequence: TGTGCCAGCAGTTATGAACTAGCGGGGGCGTCAGAGCAGTACTTC.

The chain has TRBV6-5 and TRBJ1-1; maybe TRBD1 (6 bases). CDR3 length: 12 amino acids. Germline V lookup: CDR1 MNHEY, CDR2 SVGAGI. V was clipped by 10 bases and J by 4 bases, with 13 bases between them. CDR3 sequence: CAIIQGPTEAFF. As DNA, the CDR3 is TGTGCCATCATACAGGGTCCCACTGAAGCTTTCTTT.

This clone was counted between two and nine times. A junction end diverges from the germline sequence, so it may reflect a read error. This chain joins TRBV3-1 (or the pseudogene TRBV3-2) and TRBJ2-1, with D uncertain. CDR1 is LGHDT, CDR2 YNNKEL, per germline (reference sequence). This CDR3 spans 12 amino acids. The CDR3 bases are TGTGCCAGCAGCCCCTCCTATAATGAGCAGTTCTTC. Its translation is CASSPSYNEQFF.

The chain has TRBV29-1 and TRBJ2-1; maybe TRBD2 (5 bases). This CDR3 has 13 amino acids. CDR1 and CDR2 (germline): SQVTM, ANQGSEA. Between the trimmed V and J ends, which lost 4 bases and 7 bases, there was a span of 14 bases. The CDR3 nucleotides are TGCAGCGTTGTACCTGCACTAGAAAATGAGCAGTTCTTC. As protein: CSVVPALENEQFF.

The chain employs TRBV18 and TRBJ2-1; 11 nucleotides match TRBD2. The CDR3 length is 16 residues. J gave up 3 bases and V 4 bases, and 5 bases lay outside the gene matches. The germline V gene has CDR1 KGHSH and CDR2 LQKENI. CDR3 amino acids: CASSRTSGSIYNEQFF. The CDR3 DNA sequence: TGTGCCAGCTCACGGACTAGCGGGTCTATCTACAATGAGCAGTTCTTC.

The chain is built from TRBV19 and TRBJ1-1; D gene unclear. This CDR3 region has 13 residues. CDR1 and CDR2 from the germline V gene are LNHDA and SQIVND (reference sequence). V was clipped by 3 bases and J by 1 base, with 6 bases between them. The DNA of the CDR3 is TGTGCCAGTAGTATTGCACAGAACACTGAAGCTTTCTTT. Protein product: CASSIAQNTEAFF. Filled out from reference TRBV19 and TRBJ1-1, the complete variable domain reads DGGITQSPKYLFRKEGQNVTLSCEQNLNHDAMYWYRQDPGQGLRLIYYSQIVNDFQKGDIAEGYSVSREKKESFPLTVTSAQKNPTAFYLCASSIAQNTEAFFGQGTRLTVV.

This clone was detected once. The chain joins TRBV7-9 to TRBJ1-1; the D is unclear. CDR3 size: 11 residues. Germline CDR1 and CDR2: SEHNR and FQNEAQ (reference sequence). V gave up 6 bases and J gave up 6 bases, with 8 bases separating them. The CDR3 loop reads CASSSIPEAFF. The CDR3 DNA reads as TGTGCCAGCAGTTCAATCCCTGAAGCTTTCTTT.

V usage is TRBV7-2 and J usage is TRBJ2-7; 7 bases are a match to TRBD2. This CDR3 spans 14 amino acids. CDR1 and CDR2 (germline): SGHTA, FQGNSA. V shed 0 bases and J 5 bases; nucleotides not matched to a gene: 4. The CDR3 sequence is CASSLAGGPHEQYF. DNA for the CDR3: TGTGCCAGCAGCTTAGCGGGAGGGCCCCACGAGCAGTACTTC.

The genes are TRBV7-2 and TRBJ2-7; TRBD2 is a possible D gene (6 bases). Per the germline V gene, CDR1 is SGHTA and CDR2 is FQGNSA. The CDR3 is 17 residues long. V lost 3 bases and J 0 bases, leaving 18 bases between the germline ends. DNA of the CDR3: TGTGCCAGCAGCTTCAGGGTTGGCGGGACGAGCTCCTACGAGCAGTACTTC. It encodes CASSFRVGGTSSYEQYF.

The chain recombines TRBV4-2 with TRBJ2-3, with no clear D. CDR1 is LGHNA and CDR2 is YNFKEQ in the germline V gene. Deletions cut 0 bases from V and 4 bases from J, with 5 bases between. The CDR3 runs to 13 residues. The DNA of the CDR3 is TGTGCCAGCAGCCAAGATGCGGCAGATACGCAGTATTTT. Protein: CASSQDAADTQYF.

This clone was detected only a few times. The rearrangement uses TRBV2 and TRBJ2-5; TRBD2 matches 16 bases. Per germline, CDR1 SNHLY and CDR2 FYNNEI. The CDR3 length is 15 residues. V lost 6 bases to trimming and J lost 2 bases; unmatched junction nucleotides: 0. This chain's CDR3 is CASRGLAGGQETQYF. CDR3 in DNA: TGTGCCAGCAGGGGACTAGCGGGAGGGCAAGAGACCCAGTACTTC. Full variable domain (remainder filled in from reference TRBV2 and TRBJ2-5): EPEVTQTPSHQVTQMGQEVILRCVPISNHLYFYWYRQILGQKVEFLVSFYNNEISEKSEIFDDQFSVERPDGSNFTLKIRSTKLEDSAMYFCASRGLAGGQETQYFGPGTRLLVL.

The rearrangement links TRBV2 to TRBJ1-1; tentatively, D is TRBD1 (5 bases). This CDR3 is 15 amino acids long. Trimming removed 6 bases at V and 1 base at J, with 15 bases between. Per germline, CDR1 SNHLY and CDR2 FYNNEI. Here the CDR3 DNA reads TGTGCCAGCAGATCAGGGTTTGCGAAGAACACTGAAGCTTTCTTT. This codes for CASRSGFAKNTEAFF.

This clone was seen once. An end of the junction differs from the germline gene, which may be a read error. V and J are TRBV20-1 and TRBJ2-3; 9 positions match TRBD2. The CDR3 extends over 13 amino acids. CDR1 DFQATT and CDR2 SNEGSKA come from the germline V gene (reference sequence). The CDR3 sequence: CSASLAGAETQYF. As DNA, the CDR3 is TGCAGTGCTAGTTTAGCGGGAGCAGAGACGCAGTATTTT.

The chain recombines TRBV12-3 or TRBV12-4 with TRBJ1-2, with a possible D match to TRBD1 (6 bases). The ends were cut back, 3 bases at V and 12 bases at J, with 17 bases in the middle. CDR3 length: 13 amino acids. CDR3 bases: TGTGCCAGCAGTTTGGACAGCCAGACCCTCCACACCTTC. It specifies CASSLDSQTLHTF.

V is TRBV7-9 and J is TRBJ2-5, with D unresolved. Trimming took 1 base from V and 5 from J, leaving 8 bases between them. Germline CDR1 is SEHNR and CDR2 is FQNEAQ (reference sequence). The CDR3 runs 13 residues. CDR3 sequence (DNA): TGTGCCAGCAGCTTAGGGCAAACGGAGACCCAGTACTTC. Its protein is CASSLGQTETQYF.

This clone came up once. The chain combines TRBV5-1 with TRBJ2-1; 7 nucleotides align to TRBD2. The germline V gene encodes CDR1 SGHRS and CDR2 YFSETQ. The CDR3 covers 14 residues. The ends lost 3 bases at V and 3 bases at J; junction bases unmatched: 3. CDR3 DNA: TGCGCCAGCAGCTCGGGGGGAATCTACAATGAGCAGTTCTTC. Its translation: CASSSGGIYNEQFF. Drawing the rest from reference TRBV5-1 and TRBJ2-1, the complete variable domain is KAGVTQTPRYLIKTRGQQVTLSCSPISGHRSVSWYQQTPGQGLQFLFEYFSETQRNKGNFPGRFSGRQFSNSRSEMNVSTLELGDSALYLCASSSGGIYNEQFFGPGTRLTVL.

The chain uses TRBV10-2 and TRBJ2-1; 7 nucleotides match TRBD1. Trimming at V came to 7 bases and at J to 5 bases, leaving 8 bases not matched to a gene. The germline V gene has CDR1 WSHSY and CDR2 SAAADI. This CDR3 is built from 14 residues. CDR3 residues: CASNRPGQNNEQFF. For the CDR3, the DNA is TGCGCCAGCAACCGTCCGGGACAGAACAATGAGCAGTTCTTC.